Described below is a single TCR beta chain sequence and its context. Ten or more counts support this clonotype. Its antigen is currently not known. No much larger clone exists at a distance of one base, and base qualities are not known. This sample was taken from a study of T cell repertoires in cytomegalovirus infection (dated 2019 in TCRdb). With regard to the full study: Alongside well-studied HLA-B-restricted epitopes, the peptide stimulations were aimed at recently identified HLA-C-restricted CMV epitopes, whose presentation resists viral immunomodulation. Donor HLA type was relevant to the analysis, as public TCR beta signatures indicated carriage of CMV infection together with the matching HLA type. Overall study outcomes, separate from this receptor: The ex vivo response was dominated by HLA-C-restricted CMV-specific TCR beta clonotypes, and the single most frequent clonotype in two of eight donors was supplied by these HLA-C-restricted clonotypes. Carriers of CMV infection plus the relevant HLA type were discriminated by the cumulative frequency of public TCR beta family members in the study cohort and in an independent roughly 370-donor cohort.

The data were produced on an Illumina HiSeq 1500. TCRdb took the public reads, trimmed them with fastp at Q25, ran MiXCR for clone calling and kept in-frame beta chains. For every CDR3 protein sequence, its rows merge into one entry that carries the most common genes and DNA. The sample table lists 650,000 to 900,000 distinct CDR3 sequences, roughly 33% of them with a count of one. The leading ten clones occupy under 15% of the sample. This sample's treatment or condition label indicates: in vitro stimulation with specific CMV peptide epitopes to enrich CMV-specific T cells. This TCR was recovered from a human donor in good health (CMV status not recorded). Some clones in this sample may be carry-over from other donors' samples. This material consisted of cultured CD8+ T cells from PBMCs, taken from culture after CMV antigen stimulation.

The CDR3 loop reads CASSSLNRAGTLMNTEAFF. In nucleotides, the sequence is TGTGCCAGCAGCTCCCTCAATAGGGCAGGAACCCTCATGAACACTGAAGCTTTCTTT. This sequence uses TRBV7-9 and TRBJ1-1; the D gene cannot be named for sure. V lost 4 bases and J lost 0 bases; the stretch between them is 24 bases long. Via the germline V gene (reference sequence), CDR1 is SEHNR and CDR2 FQNEAQ. Spanning cysteine to phenylalanine, the CDR3 consists of 19 amino acids. This entry keeps only the CDR3 DNA: 57 bases, framed from base 1.